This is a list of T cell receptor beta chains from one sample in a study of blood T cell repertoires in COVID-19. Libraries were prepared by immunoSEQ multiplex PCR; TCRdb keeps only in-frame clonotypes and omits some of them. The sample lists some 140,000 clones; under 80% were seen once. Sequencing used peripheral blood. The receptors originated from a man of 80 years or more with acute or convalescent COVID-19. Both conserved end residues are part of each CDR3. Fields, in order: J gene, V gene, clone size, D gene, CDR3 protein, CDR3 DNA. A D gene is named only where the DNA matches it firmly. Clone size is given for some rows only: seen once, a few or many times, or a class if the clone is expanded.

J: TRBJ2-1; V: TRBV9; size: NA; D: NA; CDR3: CASSVGAGDNEQFF; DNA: TGTGCCAGCAGCGTAGGGGCCGGGGACAATGAGCAGTTCTTC
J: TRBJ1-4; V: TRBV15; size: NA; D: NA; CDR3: CATSLQTATNEKLFF; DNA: TGTGCCACCAGCTTACAGACAGCAACTAATGAAAAACTGTTTTTT
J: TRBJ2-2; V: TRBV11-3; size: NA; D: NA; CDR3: CASSLRGTGELFF; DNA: TGTGCCAGCAGCTTACGGGGTACAGGGGAGCTGTTTTTT
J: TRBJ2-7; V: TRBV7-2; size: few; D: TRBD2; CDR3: CASSFSSGGAYEQYF; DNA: TGTGCCAGCAGCTTTAGTAGCGGGGGGGCCTACGAGCAGTACTTC
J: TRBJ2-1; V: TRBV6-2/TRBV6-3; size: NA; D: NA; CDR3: CASSPRGSYNEQFF; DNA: TGTGCCAGCAGTCCGCGGGGCTCCTACAATGAGCAGTTCTTC
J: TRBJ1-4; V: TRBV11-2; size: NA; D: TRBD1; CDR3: CASSLYQGAREKLFF; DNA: TGTGCCAGCAGCTTATATCAGGGGGCAAGGGAAAAACTGTTTTTT
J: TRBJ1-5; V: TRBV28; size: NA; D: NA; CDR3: CASSPAGSNQPQHF; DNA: TGTGCCAGCAGTCCCGCCGGGAGCAATCAGCCCCAGCATTTT
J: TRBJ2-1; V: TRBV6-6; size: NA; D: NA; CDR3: CASRPWGESSYNEQFF; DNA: TGTGCCAGCAGGCCCTGGGGCGAGAGCTCCTACAATGAGCAGTTCTTC
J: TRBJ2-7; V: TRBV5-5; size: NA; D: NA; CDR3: CASSETGYEQYF; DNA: TGTGCCAGCAGCGAGACAGGTTACGAGCAGTACTTC
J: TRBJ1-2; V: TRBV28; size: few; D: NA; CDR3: CASSYRDYGYTF; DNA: TGTGCCAGCAGTTACAGGGACTATGGCTACACCTTC
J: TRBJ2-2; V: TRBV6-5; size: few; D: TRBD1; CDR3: CASSYLRTGTGELFF; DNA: TGTGCCAGCAGTTACCTAAGGACAGGGACCGGGGAGCTGTTTTTT
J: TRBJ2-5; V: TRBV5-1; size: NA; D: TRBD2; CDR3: CASSLGLAGVQETQYF; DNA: TGCGCCAGCAGCTTGGGACTAGCGGGGGTTCAAGAGACCCAGTACTTC
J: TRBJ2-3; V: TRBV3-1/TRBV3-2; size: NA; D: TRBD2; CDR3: CASSLIERGKDTQYF; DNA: TGTGCCAGCAGCCTGATCGAGCGGGGGAAAGATACGCAGTATTTT
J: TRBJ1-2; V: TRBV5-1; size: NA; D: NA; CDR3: CASSPSPQGPYGYTF; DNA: TGCGCCAGCAGCCCCTCTCCCCAGGGGCCCTATGGCTACACCTTC
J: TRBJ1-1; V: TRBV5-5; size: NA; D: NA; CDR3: CASSLLPGTSEAFF; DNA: TGTGCCAGCAGCTTGCTACCAGGGACATCTGAAGCTTTCTTT
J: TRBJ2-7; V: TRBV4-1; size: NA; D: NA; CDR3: CASSPGSLAYEQYF; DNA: TGCGCCAGCAGCCCCGGGTCGCTTGCCTACGAGCAGTACTTC
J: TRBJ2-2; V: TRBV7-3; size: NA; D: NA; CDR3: CASSLARTGELFF; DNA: TGTGCCAGCAGCCTGGCTCGCACCGGGGAGCTGTTTTTT
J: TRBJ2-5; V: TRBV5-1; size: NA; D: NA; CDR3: CASSLGGGGQETQYF; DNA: TGCGCCAGCAGCTTGGGAGGTGGTGGCCAAGAGACCCAGTACTTC
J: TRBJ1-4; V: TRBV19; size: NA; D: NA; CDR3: CASSTSGGNEKLFF; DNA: TGTGCCAGTAGTACTTCGGGGGGCAATGAAAAACTGTTTTTT
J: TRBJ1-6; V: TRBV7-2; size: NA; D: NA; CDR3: CASTPGGSYNSPLHF; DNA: TGTGCCAGCACCCCCGGAGGTTCCTATAATTCACCCCTCCACTTT
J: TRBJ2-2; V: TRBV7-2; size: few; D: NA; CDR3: CASSLEDSRSGELFF; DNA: TGTGCCAGCAGCTTAGAAGACAGCAGATCCGGGGAGCTGTTTTTT
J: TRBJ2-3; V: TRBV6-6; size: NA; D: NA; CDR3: CASTPQMTTQYF; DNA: TGTGCCAGCACCCCACAGATGACTACGCAGTATTTT
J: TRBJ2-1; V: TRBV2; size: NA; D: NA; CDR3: CASSTNMGGKDEQFF; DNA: TGTGCCAGCAGTACGAATATGGGGGGAAAGGATGAGCAGTTCTTC
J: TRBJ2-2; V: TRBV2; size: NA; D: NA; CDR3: CASSLGDTGELFF; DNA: TGTGCCAGCAGCCTAGGAGACACCGGGGAGCTGTTTTTT
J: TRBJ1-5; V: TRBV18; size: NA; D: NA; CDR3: CASSPKGGFSNQPQHF; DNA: TGTGCCAGCTCACCTAAAGGGGGATTTAGCAATCAGCCCCAGCATTTT
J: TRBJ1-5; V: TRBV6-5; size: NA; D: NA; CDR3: CASRAGSNQPQHF; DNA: TGTGCCAGCAGGGCTGGGAGTAATCAGCCCCAGCATTTT
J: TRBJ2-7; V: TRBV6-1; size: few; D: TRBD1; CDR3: CASSAEGARGPYEQYF; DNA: TGTGCCAGCAGTGCTGAGGGGGCGCGAGGTCCCTACGAGCAGTACTTC
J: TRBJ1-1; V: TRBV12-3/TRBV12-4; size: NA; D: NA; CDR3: CASTKNLNTEAFF; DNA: TGTGCCAGCACCAAAAATTTGAACACTGAAGCTTTCTTT
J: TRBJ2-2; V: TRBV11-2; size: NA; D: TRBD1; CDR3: CASSLGTGGHGELFF; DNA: TGTGCCAGCAGCCTCGGGACAGGGGGCCACGGGGAGCTGTTTTTT
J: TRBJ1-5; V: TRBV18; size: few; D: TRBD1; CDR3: CASSPDRDQPQHF; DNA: TGTGCCAGCTCACCCGACAGGGACCAGCCCCAGCATTTT
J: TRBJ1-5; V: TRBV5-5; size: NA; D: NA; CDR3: CASSLAVGEDQPQHF; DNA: TGTGCCAGCAGCTTGGCGGTAGGGGAAGATCAGCCCCAGCATTTT
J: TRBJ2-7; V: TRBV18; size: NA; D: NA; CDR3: CASSDRSPREQYF; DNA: TGTGCCAGCTCCGACAGATCCCCTCGAGAGCAGTACTTC
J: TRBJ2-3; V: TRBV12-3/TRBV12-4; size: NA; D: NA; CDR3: CASMDSPTDTQYF; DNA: TGTGCCAGCATGGACTCTCCCACAGATACGCAGTATTTT
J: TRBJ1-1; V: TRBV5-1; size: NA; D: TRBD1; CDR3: CASSATTGGTEAFF; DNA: TGCGCCAGCAGCGCCACAACAGGGGGCACTGAAGCTTTCTTT
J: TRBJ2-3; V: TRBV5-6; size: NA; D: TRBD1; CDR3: CASSLLGQGGKGTQYF; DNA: TGTGCCAGCAGCTTGTTGGGACAGGGAGGGAAGGGCACGCAGTATTTT
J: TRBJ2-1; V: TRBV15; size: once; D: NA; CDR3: CATSRGRRGAYNEQFF; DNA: TGTGCCACCAGCAGAGGACGACGGGGGGCGTACAATGAGCAGTTCTTC
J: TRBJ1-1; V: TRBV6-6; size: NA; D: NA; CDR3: CASSYHQGTEAFF; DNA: TGTGCCAGCAGTTACCACCAGGGGACTGAAGCTTTCTTT
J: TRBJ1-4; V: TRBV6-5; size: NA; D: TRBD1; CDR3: CASSFYGTGREKLFF; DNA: TGTGCCAGCAGTTTCTACGGGACAGGACGTGAAAAACTGTTTTTT
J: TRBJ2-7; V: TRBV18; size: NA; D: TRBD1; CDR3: CASIGQGQAYEQYF; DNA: TGTGCCAGCATCGGACAGGGTCAAGCCTACGAGCAGTACTTC
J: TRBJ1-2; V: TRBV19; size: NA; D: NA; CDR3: CASLGKGLNYGYTF; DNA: TGTGCCAGTTTGGGGAAGGGACTGAACTATGGCTACACCTTC
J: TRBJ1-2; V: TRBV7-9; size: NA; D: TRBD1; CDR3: CASSPAGTGGHGYTF; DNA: TGTGCCAGCAGCCCGGCGGGGACAGGGGGTCATGGCTACACCTTC
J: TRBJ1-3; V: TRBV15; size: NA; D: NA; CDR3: CATSRTIGAPGNTIYF; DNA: TGTGCCACCAGCAGAACTATAGGGGCACCTGGAAACACCATATATTTT
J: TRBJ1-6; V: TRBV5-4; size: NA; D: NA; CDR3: CASSWDKFNSPLHF; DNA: TGTGCCAGCAGCTGGGACAAGTTTAATTCACCCCTCCACTTT
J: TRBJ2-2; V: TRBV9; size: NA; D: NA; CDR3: CASALGGELFF; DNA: TGTGCCAGCGCGCTAGGTGGGGAGCTGTTTTTT
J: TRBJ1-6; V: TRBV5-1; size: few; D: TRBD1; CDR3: CASRAGGYDNSPLHF; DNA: TGCGCCAGCAGGGCAGGGGGCTACGATAATTCACCCCTCCACTTT
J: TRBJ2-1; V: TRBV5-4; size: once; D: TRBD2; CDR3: CASSLWGLAGSANEQFF; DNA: TGTGCCAGCAGCTTGTGGGGACTAGCGGGGTCGGCCAATGAGCAGTTCTTC
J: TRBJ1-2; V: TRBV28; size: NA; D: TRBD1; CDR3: CASSSTLRDRDGYTF; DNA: TGTGCCAGCAGTTCGACACTAAGGGACAGGGATGGCTACACCTTC
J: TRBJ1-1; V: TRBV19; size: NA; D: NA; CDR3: CASNLRVGTEAFF; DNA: TGTGCCAGTAACCTCAGGGTGGGCACTGAAGCTTTCTTT